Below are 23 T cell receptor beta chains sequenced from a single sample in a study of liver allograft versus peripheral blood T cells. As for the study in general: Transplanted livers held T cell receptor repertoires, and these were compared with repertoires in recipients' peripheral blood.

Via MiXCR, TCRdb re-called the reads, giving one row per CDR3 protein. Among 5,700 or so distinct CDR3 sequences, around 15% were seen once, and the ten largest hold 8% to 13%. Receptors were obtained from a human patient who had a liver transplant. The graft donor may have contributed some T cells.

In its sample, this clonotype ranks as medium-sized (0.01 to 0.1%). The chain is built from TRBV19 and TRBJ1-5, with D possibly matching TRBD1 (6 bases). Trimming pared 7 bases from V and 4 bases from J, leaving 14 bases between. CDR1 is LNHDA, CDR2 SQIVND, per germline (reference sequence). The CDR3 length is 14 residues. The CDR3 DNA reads TGTGCCAGTACCCAACAGGGTGGGAATCAGCCCCAGCATTTT. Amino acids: CASTQQGGNQPQHF.

CDR3: CASGTDRGDEQYF. The CDR3 bases are TGTGCCAGCGGCACCGACAGGGGCGACGAGCAGTACTTC. The chain is built from TRBV2 and TRBJ2-7, with 8 bases that match TRBD1. Germline V lookup: CDR1 SNHLY, CDR2 FYNNEI. This CDR3 is 13 amino acids long. The trim removed 8 bases at V and 5 bases at J, leaving 8 bases unmatched.

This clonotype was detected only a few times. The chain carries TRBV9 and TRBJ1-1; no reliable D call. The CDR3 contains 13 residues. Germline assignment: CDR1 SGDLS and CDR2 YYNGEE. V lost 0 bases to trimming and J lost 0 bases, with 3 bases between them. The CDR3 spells CASSVVLNTEAFF. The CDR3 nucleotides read TGTGCCAGCAGCGTAGTGCTGAACACTGAAGCTTTCTTT.

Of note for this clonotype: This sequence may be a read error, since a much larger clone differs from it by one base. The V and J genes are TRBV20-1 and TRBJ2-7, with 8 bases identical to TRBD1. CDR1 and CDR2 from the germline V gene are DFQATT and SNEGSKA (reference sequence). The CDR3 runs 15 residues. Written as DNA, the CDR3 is TGCAGCGGCTATAATCGGGACAGGCTCTACAATGAGCAGTACTTC. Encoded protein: CSGYNRDRLYNEQYF.

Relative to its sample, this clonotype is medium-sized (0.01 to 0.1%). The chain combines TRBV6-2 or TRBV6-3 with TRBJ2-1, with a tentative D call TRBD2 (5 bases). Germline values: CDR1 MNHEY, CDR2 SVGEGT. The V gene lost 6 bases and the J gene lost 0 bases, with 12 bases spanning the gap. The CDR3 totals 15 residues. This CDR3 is CASRPAGGSYNEQFF. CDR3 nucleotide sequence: TGTGCCAGCAGACCGGCGGGTGGCTCCTACAATGAGCAGTTCTTC.

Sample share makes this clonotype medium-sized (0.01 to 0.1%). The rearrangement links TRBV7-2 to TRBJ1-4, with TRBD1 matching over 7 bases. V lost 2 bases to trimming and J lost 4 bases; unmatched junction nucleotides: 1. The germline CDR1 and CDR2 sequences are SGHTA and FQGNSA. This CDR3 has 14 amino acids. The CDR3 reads CASSLRDSNEKLFF. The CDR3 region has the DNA TGTGCCAGCAGCTTAAGGGACAGTAATGAAAAACTGTTTTTT.

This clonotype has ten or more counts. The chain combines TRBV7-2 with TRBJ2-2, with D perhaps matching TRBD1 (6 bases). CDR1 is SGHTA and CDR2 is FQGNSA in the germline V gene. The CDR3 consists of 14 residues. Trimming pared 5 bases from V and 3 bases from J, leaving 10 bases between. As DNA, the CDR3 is TGTGCCAGCAGCAAACAGGGAGACACCGGGGAGCTGTTTTTT. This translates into CASSKQGDTGELFF.

CDR3: CSARDSWMADREGAFF. The CDR3 region has the DNA TGCAGTGCTAGAGATTCGTGGATGGCTGACAGGGAGGGAGCTTTCTTT. V and J are TRBV20-1 and TRBJ1-1, with 7 nucleotides matching TRBD1. The CDR3 is 16 amino acids. Trimming cost V 0 bases and J 10 bases; bases outside gene matches: 17. Germline CDR1 reads DFQATT; CDR2 reads SNEGSKA (reference sequence).

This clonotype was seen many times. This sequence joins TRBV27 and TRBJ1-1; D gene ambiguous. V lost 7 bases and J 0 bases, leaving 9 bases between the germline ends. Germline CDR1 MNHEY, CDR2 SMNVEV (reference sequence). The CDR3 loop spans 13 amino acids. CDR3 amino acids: CASKGTLNTEAFF. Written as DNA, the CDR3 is TGTGCCAGCAAAGGCACTTTGAACACTGAAGCTTTCTTT.

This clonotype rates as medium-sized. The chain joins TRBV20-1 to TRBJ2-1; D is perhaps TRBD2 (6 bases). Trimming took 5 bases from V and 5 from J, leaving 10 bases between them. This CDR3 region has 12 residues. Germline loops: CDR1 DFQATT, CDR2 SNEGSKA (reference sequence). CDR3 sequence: CSAPTRDNEQFF. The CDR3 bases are TGCAGTGCTCCGACTAGAGACAATGAGCAGTTCTTC.

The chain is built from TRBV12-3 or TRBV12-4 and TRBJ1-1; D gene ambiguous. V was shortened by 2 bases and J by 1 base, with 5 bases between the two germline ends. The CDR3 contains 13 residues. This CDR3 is CASSLNPNTEAFF. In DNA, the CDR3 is TGTGCCAGCAGTTTAAACCCGAACACTGAAGCTTTCTTT.

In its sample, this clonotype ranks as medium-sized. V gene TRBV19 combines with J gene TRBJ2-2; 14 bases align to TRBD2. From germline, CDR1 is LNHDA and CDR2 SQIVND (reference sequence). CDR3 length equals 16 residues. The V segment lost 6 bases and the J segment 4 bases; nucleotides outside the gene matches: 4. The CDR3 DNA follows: TGTGCCAGTAGATTGACTAGCGGGAGGGCCACCGGGGAGCTGTTTTTT. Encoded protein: CASRLTSGRATGELFF. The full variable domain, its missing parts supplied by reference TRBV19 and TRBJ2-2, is DGGITQSPKYLFRKEGQNVTLSCEQNLNHDAMYWYRQDPGQGLRLIYYSQIVNDFQKGDIAEGYSVSREKKESFPLTVTSAQKNPTAFYLCASRLTSGRATGELFFGEGSRLTVL.

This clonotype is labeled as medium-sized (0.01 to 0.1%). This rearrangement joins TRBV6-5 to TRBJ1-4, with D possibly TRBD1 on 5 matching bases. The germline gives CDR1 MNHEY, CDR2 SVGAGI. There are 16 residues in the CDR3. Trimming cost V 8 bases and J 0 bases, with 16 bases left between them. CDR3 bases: TGTGCCAGCTCCCCAGGGTCGGGGTCAACTAATGAAAAACTGTTTTTT. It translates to CASSPGSGSTNEKLFF.

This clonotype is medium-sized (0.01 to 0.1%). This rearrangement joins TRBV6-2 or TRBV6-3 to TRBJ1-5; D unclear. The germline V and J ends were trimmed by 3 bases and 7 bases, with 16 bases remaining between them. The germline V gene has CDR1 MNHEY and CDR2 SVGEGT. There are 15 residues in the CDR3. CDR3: CASSYLSSHDQPQHF. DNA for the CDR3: TGTGCCAGCAGTTATTTGTCCAGCCACGACCAGCCCCAGCATTTT.

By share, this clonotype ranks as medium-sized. CDR3 DNA: TGTGCCAGCAGTTACCCGACAGGCATACGGGATTTTCGCAATCAGCCCCAGCATTTT. This sequence encodes CASSYPTGIRDFRNQPQHF. The rearrangement links TRBV6-2 or TRBV6-3 to TRBJ1-5; TRBD1 is a possible D gene (6 bases). Germline assignment: CDR1 MNHEY and CDR2 SVGEGT. CDR3 length equals 19 residues. Deletions cut 2 bases from V and 2 bases from J, with 22 bases between.

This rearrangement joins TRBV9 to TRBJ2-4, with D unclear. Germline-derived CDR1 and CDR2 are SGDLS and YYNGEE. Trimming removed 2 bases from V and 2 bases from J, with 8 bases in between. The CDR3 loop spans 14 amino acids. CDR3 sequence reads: CASSVGGPKNIQYF. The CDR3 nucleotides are TGTGCCAGCAGCGTCGGTGGACCCAAAAACATTCAGTACTTC.

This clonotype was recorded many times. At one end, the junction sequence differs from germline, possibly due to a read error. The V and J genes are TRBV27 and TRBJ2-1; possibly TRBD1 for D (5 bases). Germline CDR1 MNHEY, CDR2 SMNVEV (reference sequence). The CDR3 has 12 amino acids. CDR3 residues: CASSRDRQYPHF. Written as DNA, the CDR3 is TGTGCCAGCAGTAGAGACCGACAGTATCCTCACTTC.

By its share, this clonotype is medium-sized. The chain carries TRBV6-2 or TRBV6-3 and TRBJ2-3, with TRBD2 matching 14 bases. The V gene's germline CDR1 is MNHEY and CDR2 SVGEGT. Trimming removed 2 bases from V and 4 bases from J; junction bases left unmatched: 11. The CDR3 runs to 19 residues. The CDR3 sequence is CASSYPYWGLAGVADTQYF. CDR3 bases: TGTGCCAGCAGTTACCCTTACTGGGGACTAGCGGGAGTGGCAGATACGCAGTATTTT.

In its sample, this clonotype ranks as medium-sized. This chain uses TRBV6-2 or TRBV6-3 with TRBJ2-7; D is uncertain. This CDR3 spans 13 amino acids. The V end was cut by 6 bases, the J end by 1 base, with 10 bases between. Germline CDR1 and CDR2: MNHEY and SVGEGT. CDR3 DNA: TGTGCCAGCAGCCGGTCTACTTCCTACGAGCAGTACTTC. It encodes CASSRSTSYEQYF.

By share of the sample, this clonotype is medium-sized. Here the CDR3 DNA reads TGCAGTGCTAGAGATCTAGCGGGAGAGTCCGAGCAGTACTTC. Its protein product is CSARDLAGESEQYF. The chain couples TRBV20-1 to TRBJ2-7, with 10 bases fitting TRBD2. With V trimmed by 0 bases and J by 6 bases, 5 bases remained unmatched. Germline lookup yields CDR1 DFQATT and CDR2 SNEGSKA (reference sequence). The CDR3 is 14 amino acids.

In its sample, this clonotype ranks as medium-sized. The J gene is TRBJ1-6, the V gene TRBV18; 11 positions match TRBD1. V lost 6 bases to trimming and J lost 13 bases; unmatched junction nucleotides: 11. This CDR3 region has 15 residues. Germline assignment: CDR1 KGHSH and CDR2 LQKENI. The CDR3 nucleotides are TGTGCCAGCTCCCCGGGACAGGGGGGAATGCGGCCCCTCCACTTT. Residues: CASSPGQGGMRPLHF.

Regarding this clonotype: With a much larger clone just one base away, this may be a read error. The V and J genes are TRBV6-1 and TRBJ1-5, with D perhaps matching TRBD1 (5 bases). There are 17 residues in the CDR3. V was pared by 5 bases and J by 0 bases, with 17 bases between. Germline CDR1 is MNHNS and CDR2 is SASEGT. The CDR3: CASSFRQRALSNQPQHF. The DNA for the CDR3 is TGTGCCAGCAGTTTCCGACAGAGGGCCCTTAGCAATCAGCCCCAGCATTTT.

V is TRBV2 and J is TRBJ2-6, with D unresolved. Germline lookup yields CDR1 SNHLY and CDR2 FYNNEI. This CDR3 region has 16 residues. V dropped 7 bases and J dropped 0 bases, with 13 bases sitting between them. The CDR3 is CASNRHRSSGANVLTF. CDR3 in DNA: TGTGCCAGCAACAGACACCGTTCCTCTGGGGCCAACGTCCTGACTTTC.